This T cell receptor (beta chain) was identified in a study of early T cells in non-severe SARS-CoV-2 infection (dated by TCRdb to the early 2020s). For context, the study as a whole: Because TCR sequencing was done on bulk RNA from unsorted whole blood, the alpha and beta chains could not be paired. Summary of the overall study and its limitations: VDJdb matching was skewed toward anti-spike CD8 responses and likely underestimated virus-specific expansions by missing private and CD4 specificities.

Receptors were amplified or captured by 5' RACE. TCRdb names NextSeq 500 as the instrument used. In the TCR library protocol, unique molecular identifiers were attached to individual cDNA molecules to correct for PCR bias and sequencing error. Both TCR alpha and beta chains were sequenced, and tight co-correlation was observed between alpha and beta sequence abundances in each sample. In the source study's methods: Decombinator V4 was used to annotate TCR sequences for V gene, J gene and CDR3. Expanded TCRs were defined as changing significantly between any two time points under a Poisson model with p below 0.0001. TCR abundances were normalised to the total number of TCRs sequenced per sample and expressed as counts per million. MAIT TCRs were defined by TRAV1-2 paired with TRAJ12, TRAJ20 or TRAJ33, and iNKT TCRs by TRAV10 paired with TRAJ18. A search of VDJdb, accessed on 1 November 2021, was run for TCRs annotated to CMV, EBV and SARS-CoV-2, with TCRs annotated for multiple antigens excluded. TCRdb handled the public reads itself, with Q25 trimming in fastp and clone calling in MiXCR, and kept productive beta chains. Rows with one shared CDR3 protein collapse into an entry with the most common genes and DNA. TCRdb's processing, not the authors', yielded these V and J calls. Across this sample there are 55,000 to 75,000 distinct CDR3 sequences, with 5.5% to 7% seen only once. The ten largest account for about 3.4% of the sample.

This clonotype was recorded many times. Its antigen specificity is not known. No base qualities exist here, and no much larger clone lies one base off it. The CDR3 covers 13 residues, taking in both the cysteine and the phenylalanine. Only CDR3 DNA is held: 39 bases, read in frame from base 1. The V and J ends are trimmed by 4 bases and 7 bases, leaving 11 bases between them. The germline V gene (reference sequence) gives CDR1 as MNHNY and CDR2 as SVGAGI. A case-control design nested within a healthcare worker cohort in London, UK, was used, with weekly nasopharyngeal swab PCR tests and blood sampling performed. Between 23 and 31 March 2020, the week of the UK lockdown, healthcare workers were enrolled and then followed up weekly for as long as 16 weeks.

Sequenced here: whole blood, sampled at baseline. The receptor was derived from an adult who was a healthcare worker with PCR-confirmed SARS-CoV-2 infection or an uninfected control (not recorded which). The rearranged chain carries TRBV6-6 and TRBJ1-5; the D segment could be TRBD1, given 5 matching bases. CDR3 reads: CASSLQGGQPQHF. The DNA is as follows: TGTGCCAGCAGTTTGCAGGGAGGCCAGCCCCAGCATTTT.